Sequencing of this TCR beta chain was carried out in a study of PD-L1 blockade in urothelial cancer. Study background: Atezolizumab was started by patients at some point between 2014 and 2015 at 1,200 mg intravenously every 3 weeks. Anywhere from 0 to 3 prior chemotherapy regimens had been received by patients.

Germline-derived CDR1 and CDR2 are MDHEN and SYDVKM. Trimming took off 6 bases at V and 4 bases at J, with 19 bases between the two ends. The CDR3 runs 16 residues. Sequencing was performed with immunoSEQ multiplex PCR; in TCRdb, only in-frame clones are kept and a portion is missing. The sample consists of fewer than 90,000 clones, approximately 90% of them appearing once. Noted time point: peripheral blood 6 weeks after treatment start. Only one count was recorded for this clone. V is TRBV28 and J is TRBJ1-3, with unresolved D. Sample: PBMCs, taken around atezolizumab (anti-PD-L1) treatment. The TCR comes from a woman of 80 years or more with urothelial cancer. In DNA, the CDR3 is TGTGCCAGCAGCTTTTCTGGTAGGGAGGTCGGAAACACCATATATTTT. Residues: CASSFSGREVGNTIYF. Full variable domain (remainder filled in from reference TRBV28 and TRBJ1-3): DVKVTQSSRYLVKRTGEKVFLECVQDMDHENMFWYRQDPGLGLRLIYFSYDVKMKEKGDIPEGYSVSREKKERFSLILESASTNQTSMYLCASSFSGREVGNTIYFGEGSWLTVV.